What follows describes a single TCR beta chain. Its antigen is unknown. No quality values exist for individual bases; no much larger clone is one base distant. TCRbeta CDR3 regions were amplified from genomic DNA using the immunoSEQ Assay, a bias-controlled multiplex PCR. Processing in the source paper ran as follows. The number of nucleated cells in each sample was estimated from the amplification of reference gene primers within the assay. To quantify the absolute abundance of each unique TCRbeta CDR3 rearrangement, sequence reads were collapsed and filtered. Productive Simpson clonality was computed per sample as the square root of Simpson's diversity index over productive rearrangements. The immuneACCESS repertoire file appears here via TCRdb, limited to in-frame rearrangements. These files lack a portion of the clones; in checked studies, under half of the deficit traces to unresolved V genes, and the cause of the others is not known. V and J calls and clone size are copied from that table; D and trimming were computed from the DNA. The sample table contains hundreds of thousands of clones; only one count was recorded for 92% of them. Jointly, the top ten make up over 0.75% of the sample.

One collaborating source in Seattle enrolled patients while the patients were actively infected and followed the patients over time throughout the course of disease. Collaborating institutions collected whole blood in K2EDTA tubes following their own protocols. Collaborator samples were shipped for TCRbeta analysis as frozen whole blood, isolated PBMCs, or DNA extracted from either sample type. This sample is drawn from a study of blood T cell repertoires in COVID-19 (dated by TCRdb to about 2020). Context from the whole study: Collaborator samples came from the United States, Italy and Spain and covered acute and convalescent phases of COVID-19. The prospective study material was composed of cDNA or gDNA derived from T cells, B-cell-depleted T cells, or PBMCs. The dataset comprised deeply sampled blood TCRbeta repertoires from subjects exposed to, actively infected with, or recovered from COVID-19. The repertoires were made available in a free public database intended to serve as a resource for research on the immune response to SARS-CoV-2. Samples were obtained from the ongoing ImmuneRACE study (first 160 participants) and from some 1,300 subjects provided by 6 global collaborators. The sample metadata nearly always contained a de-identified subject ID, COVID-19 status, age in years and sex. Where available, HLA class I and class II types were taken from metadata supplied by the sample provider and were not determined by assay-based typing.

Points the paper makes about the study in general: The quantity of clinical and demographic metadata differed by source and by participant and was supplied without curation.

The sequence came from a man in his sixties with COVID-19, enrolled during active disease. The specimen was peripheral blood.

For the CDR3, the sequence is CSVVLGWTGVYNEQFF. The nucleotide sequence is given as TGCAGCGTTGTCTTAGGTTGGACAGGGGTTTACAATGAGCAGTTCTTC. The chain is assembled from TRBV29-1 and TRBJ2-1, with 9 bases in between that match TRBD1. Spanning cysteine to phenylalanine, the CDR3 consists of 16 amino acids. The read is trimmed to its CDR3 DNA, 48 bases read in frame from base 1. V is pruned by 4 bases and J by 4 bases, leaving 11 bases of the junction without a gene match. The germline V gene supplies CDR1 SQVTM and CDR2 ANQGSEA.